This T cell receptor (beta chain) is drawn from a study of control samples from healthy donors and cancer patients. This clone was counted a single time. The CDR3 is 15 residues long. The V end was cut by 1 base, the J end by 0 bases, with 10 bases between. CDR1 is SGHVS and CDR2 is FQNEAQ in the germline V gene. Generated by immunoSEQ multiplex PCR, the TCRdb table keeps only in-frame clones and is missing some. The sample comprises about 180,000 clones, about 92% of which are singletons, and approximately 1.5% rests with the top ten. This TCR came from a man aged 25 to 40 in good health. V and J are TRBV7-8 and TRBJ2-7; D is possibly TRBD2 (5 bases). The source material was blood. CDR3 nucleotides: TGTGCCAGCAGCTTAGTGGGCGGGCCCTCCTACGAGCAGTACTTC. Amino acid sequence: CASSLVGGPSYEQYF.